This T cell receptor beta chain was obtained from a study of cytomegalovirus exposure and HLA in healthy donors. In germline, CDR1 is LNHDA, CDR2 SQIVND (reference sequence). V shed 6 bases and J 10 bases; nucleotides not matched to a gene: 17. The CDR3 consists of 17 residues. Use of 60 Vbeta and 13 Jbeta primers characterized the PCR. Libraries were prepared by immunoSEQ multiplex PCR; TCRdb keeps only in-frame clonotypes and omits some of them. In the table there are about 130,000 clones, 75% to 85% of which are singletons. This clone was seen only once. Sequencing was done on a sample of PBMCs. The TCR comes from a woman in her thirties or forties in good health and CMV-seropositive. This chain connects TRBV19 to TRBJ1-6, with 8 bases aligning to TRBD1. The CDR3 is CASRVPLQGAKGSPLHF. The DNA of the CDR3 is TGTGCCAGTAGAGTCCCCTTGCAGGGGGCGAAGGGATCACCCCTCCACTTT. The entire variable domain, with the rest obtained from reference TRBV19 and TRBJ1-6, is as follows: DGGITQSPKYLFRKEGQNVTLSCEQNLNHDAMYWYRQDPGQGLRLIYYSQIVNDFQKGDIAEGYSVSREKKESFPLTVTSAQKNPTAFYLCASRVPLQGAKGSPLHFGNGTRLTVT.